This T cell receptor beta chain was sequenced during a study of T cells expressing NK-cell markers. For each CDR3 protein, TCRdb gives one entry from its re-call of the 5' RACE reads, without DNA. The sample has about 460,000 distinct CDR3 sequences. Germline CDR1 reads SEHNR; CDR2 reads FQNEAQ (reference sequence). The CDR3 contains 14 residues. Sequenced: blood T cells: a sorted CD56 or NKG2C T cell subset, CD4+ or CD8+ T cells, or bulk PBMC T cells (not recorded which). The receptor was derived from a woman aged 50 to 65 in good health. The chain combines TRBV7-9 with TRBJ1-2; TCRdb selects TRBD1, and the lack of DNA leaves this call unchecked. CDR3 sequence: CASTIGLTDYGYTF.